The 25 T cell receptor beta chains presented below share a single source sample, sequenced in a study of blood T cell repertoires in COVID-19. Assay used: immunoSEQ multiplex PCR; TCRdb lists only in-frame clones, some missing. The sample contains 180,000 or so clones, around 80% of which appear only once. The source material was peripheral blood. Source of these receptors: an elderly woman with active or convalescent COVID-19.

V usage is TRBV10-3 and J usage is TRBJ1-2; maybe TRBD1 (6 bases). Germline V gives CDR1 ENHRY, CDR2 SYGVKD. Deletions cut 6 bases from V and 4 bases from J, with 15 bases between. The CDR3 is 14 amino acids. The CDR3 DNA follows: TGTGCCATCAGGGGGGCGGGGGAGGCCTATGGCTACACCTTC. Protein sequence: CAIRGAGEAYGYTF.

The chain employs TRBV9 and TRBJ2-5; D is possibly TRBD2 (6 bases). Germline CDR1 reads SGDLS; CDR2 reads YYNGEE. V lost 3 bases and J lost 3, with 15 bases in between. This CDR3 has 15 residues. The CDR3 nucleotides are TGTGCCAGCAGCGAGACCGGGACTGTCAAAGAGACCCAGTACTTC. This gives the protein CASSETGTVKETQYF.

This chain uses TRBV7-9 with TRBJ1-2, with D possibly matching TRBD1 (5 bases). The ends were cut back, 5 bases at V and 7 bases at J, with 20 bases in the middle. CDR1 and CDR2 from the germline V gene are SEHNR and FQNEAQ (reference sequence). The CDR3 extends over 15 amino acids. In DNA form, the CDR3 reads TGTGCCAGCAGCCGAGCGCAGGGCGTCGGGTTTGGCTACACCTTC. Amino acid sequence: CASSRAQGVGFGYTF.

The gene calls are TRBV9 and TRBJ2-5; 7 positions match TRBD2. This CDR3 has 14 amino acids. V gave up 3 bases and J gave up 2 bases; unmatched junction bases: 4. Germline V CDR1 and CDR2: SGDLS, YYNGEE. The CDR3 protein is CASSAPAGQETQYF. CDR3 bases: TGTGCCAGCAGCGCCCCAGCGGGACAAGAGACCCAGTACTTC.

J is TRBJ1-2 and V is TRBV7-2; 7 bases align to TRBD1. The CDR3 has 12 residues. Germline V gene lookup returns CDR1 SGHTA and CDR2 FQGNSA. After removal of 2 bases from V and 14 bases from J, the junction contained 8 bases not matched to a gene. In DNA, the CDR3 is TGTGCCAGCAGCTTAAGGACAGGATGGCAAACCTTC. Translation gives CASSLRTGWQTF.

V gene TRBV7-7 combines with J gene TRBJ2-1; 12 bases agree with TRBD2. Germline lookup yields CDR1 SSHAT and CDR2 FNYEAQ (reference sequence). This CDR3 is built from 15 residues. The trim removed 3 bases at V and 5 bases at J, leaving 2 bases unmatched. CDR3 nucleotides: TGTGCCAGCAGCTTGACTAGCGGGGGCCACAATGAGCAGTTCTTC. Translating it yields CASSLTSGGHNEQFF.

This rearrangement joins TRBV4-3 to TRBJ2-4, with D unclear. The germline V gene encodes CDR1 LGHNA and CDR2 YSLEER. The CDR3 runs to 15 residues. V lost 2 bases to trimming and J lost 2 bases, with 10 bases between them. The CDR3, as DNA: TGCGCCAGCAGCCAAACCCGATACTCCAAAAACATTCAGTACTTC. Its protein product is CASSQTRYSKNIQYF.

This clone was recorded a few times. The chain links TRBV4-3 to TRBJ1-4; maybe TRBD1 (5 bases). Germline loops: CDR1 LGHNA, CDR2 YSLEER. The V end was cut by 4 bases, the J end by 7 bases, with 13 bases between. This CDR3 is 14 amino acids long. This CDR3 is CASSLIQGGEKLFF. The CDR3 coding sequence is TGCGCCAGCAGCCTGATCCAGGGTGGTGAAAAACTGTTTTTT.

The J gene is TRBJ2-3, the V gene TRBV5-1; TRBD2 matches 15 bases. Germline V gene data show CDR1 as SGHRS and CDR2 as YFSETQ. This CDR3 is 17 amino acids long. V lost 4 bases and J lost 2; bases outside the gene matches: 5. The CDR3 sequence: CASSVGLAGGPTDTQYF. DNA of the CDR3: TGCGCCAGCAGCGTCGGACTAGCGGGGGGGCCCACAGATACGCAGTATTTT.

The V and J genes are TRBV9 and TRBJ2-4; the D gene is possibly TRBD2 (5 bases). Trimming shortened V by 0 bases and J by 10 bases, and 20 bases separated the two germline ends. Germline-derived CDR1 and CDR2 are SGDLS and YYNGEE. This CDR3 has 16 amino acids. The CDR3 bases are TGTGCCAGCAGCGTAGACGTAAGAGAGGGATTCGATATTCAGTACTTC. Translation: CASSVDVREGFDIQYF.

The chain couples TRBV6-5 to TRBJ2-7, with TRBD1 identical over 7 bases. With 2 bases clipped from V and 2 bases from J, the junction kept 6 bases outside the gene matches. This CDR3 region has 15 residues. Germline V gene sequence: CDR1 MNHEY, CDR2 SVGAGI. The CDR3 reads CASSYNFGTAYEQYF. The CDR3 coding sequence is TGTGCCAGCAGTTACAATTTTGGGACAGCCTACGAGCAGTACTTC.

The V gene is TRBV27, the J gene TRBJ2-3, with 7 bases aligning to TRBD2. Germline CDR1 and CDR2: MNHEY and SMNVEV (reference sequence). The CDR3 totals 14 residues. V lost 6 bases to trimming and J lost 4 bases; unmatched junction nucleotides: 7. The CDR3 spells CASRRLGGADTQYF. CDR3 coding DNA: TGTGCCAGCAGGAGGTTGGGGGGGGCAGATACGCAGTATTTT.

The chain uses TRBV5-3 and TRBJ2-2; 10 nucleotides match TRBD2. TRBV5-3 is annotated as an ORF whose role is uncertain. The CDR3 totals 18 residues. J gave up 4 bases and V 1 base, and 10 bases lay outside the gene matches. CDR3 nucleotide sequence: TGTGCCAGAAGCTTGTCTACTAGCGGGGTTCGAGGCACCGGGGAGCTGTTTTTT. It yields the protein CARSLSTSGVRGTGELFF.

The rearrangement uses TRBV6-2 or TRBV6-3 and TRBJ1-2, with TRBD1 matching over 9 bases. The ends lost 5 bases at V and 5 bases at J; junction bases unmatched: 9. CDR1 and CDR2 (germline): MNHEY, SVGEGT. CDR3 length equals 15 residues. In DNA form, the CDR3 reads TGTGCCAGCAGTCCCCAACCCGGGACAGGGTATGGCTACACCTTC. It translates to CASSPQPGTGYGYTF.

V and J are TRBV28 and TRBJ2-2; 9 bases agree with TRBD2. The CDR3 is 15 amino acids. Germline lookup yields CDR1 MDHEN and CDR2 SYDVKM. V shed 6 bases and J 9 bases; nucleotides not matched to a gene: 11. Here the CDR3 DNA reads TGTGCCAGCAGCGGGCTAGCGGGGATGGTCCGGGAGCTGTTTTTT. It codes for CASSGLAGMVRELFF.

This clone was seen a handful of times. V usage is TRBV18 and J usage is TRBJ1-5; D is unclear. This CDR3 region has 16 residues. Trimming took 3 bases from V and 7 from J, leaving 19 bases between them. Germline V gives CDR1 KGHSH, CDR2 LQKENI. The CDR3 reads CASSPQERVRRQPQHF. The CDR3 nucleotides are TGTGCCAGCTCACCCCAGGAGAGGGTGCGCCGCCAGCCCCAGCATTTT.

The chain employs TRBV7-9 and TRBJ1-4; 7 bases fit TRBD1. This CDR3 has 15 residues. The J segment lost 4 bases and the V segment lost 5 bases, leaving 7 bases of the junction unmatched. Germline loops: CDR1 SEHNR, CDR2 FQNEAQ (reference sequence). The CDR3 DNA follows: TGTGCCAGCAGCCTAGGGGGCAGAATTAATGAAAAACTGTTTTTT. This sequence encodes CASSLGGRINEKLFF.

This clone was seen a single time. J is TRBJ1-1 and V is TRBV3-1 (or the pseudogene TRBV3-2), with TRBD1 matching over 7 bases. Trimming removed 0 bases from V and 4 bases from J; junction bases left unmatched: 14. Per the germline V gene, CDR1 is LGHDT and CDR2 is YNNKEL (reference sequence). This CDR3 has 18 residues. CDR3 sequence reads: CASSQDRETRGRGTEAFF. The CDR3 coding sequence is TGTGCCAGCAGCCAAGATCGGGAGACGAGGGGGCGCGGCACTGAAGCTTTCTTT.

The chain has TRBV18 and TRBJ1-2; tentatively, D is TRBD1 (6 bases). This CDR3 region has 14 residues. V was shortened by 2 bases and J by 8 bases, with 15 bases between the two germline ends. Germline assignment: CDR1 KGHSH and CDR2 LQKENI. The CDR3 nucleotides read TGTGCCAGCTCACCAAGCCGGGGGGCAGAAGGCTACACCTTC. This gives the protein CASSPSRGAEGYTF.

This clone has just a few counts. V is TRBV5-6 and J is TRBJ1-4; TRBD1 agrees at 10 bases. The V gene end was trimmed by 4 bases and the J gene end by 8 bases; junction bases not matched to a gene: 8. Per the germline V gene, CDR1 is SGHDT and CDR2 is YYEEEE. This CDR3 has 15 residues. This chain's CDR3 is CASSRPGTGEEKLFF. For the CDR3, the DNA is TGTGCCAGCAGCCGCCCCGGGACAGGGGAGGAAAAACTGTTTTTT.

This clone was counted a few times. The V and J genes are TRBV2 and TRBJ2-5, with 7 bases that match TRBD1. With V trimmed by 5 bases and J by 9 bases, 6 bases remained unmatched. CDR1 is SNHLY, CDR2 FYNNEI, per germline. The CDR3 runs to 12 residues. The DNA of the CDR3 is TGTGCCAGCAGTAGGGGGCCCAGGGCCCAGTACTTC. Translated: CASSRGPRAQYF.

This clone was detected only a few times. V is TRBV7-8 and J is TRBJ2-7; 12 bases match TRBD1. V lost 7 bases, J lost 6 bases, and 10 bases stayed unmatched. Per the germline V gene, CDR1 is SGHVS and CDR2 is FQNEAQ. The CDR3 sequence is 15 residues long. DNA of the CDR3: TGTGCCAGCACCCGGTGGGGACAGGGGGCTCTCGAGCAGTACTTC. It codes for CASTRWGQGALEQYF.

This chain joins TRBV6-6 and TRBJ2-5; tentatively, D is TRBD2 (5 bases). This CDR3 has 16 amino acids. Trimming removed 6 bases from V and 1 base from J, with 18 bases in between. Per germline, CDR1 MNHNY and CDR2 SVGAGI (reference sequence). As DNA, the CDR3 is TGTGCCAGCAGCCGGACGGGGATCCCCACCCAAGAGACCCAGTACTTC. Amino acids: CASSRTGIPTQETQYF.

The chain combines TRBV12-3 or TRBV12-4 with TRBJ1-5; D gene ambiguous. The CDR3 loop spans 13 amino acids. V lost 0 bases and J lost 12, with 12 bases in between. DNA of the CDR3: TGTGCCAGCAGTTTAGCGCTTGTCGGGGACCAGCATTTT. As protein: CASSLALVGDQHF.

This rearrangement joins TRBV7-2 to TRBJ2-5, with D perhaps matching TRBD2 (6 bases). The CDR3 totals 14 residues. The germline V gene has CDR1 SGHTA and CDR2 FQGNSA. Between the trimmed V and J ends, which lost 3 bases and 4 bases, there was a span of 12 bases. Here the CDR3 reads CASSFGRGLETQYF. The CDR3 nucleotides are TGTGCCAGCAGCTTTGGTCGGGGGTTAGAGACCCAGTACTTC.